Following are 13 T cell receptor beta chains from one sample sequenced in a study of a mutant IDH1 vaccine in newly diagnosed glioma. Repertoires were generated with immunoSEQ multiplex PCR, while TCRdb's copy carries only in-frame clones and drops some. The sample yields about 58,000 clones, about four fifths seen once. Their recognized antigens are unknown. Specified time point: week 35, safety follow-up. Every vaccine dose comprised 300 ug of mutant IDH1 20-mer peptide plus topical imiquimod. The sample was PBMCs, taken from a glioma patient whose treatment included an IDH1 peptide vaccine. These TCRs come from a man aged 40-49 years with glioma.

The chain carries TRBV14 and TRBJ2-7; 9 positions match TRBD1. Per the germline V gene, CDR1 is SGHDN and CDR2 is FVKESK. The CDR3 is 16 residues long. V lost 0 bases to trimming and J lost 2 bases; unmatched junction nucleotides: 5. The CDR3 nucleotides are TGTGCCAGCAGCCAAGAGAGGTGGACAGGGGCCTACGAGCAGTACTTC. This codes for CASSQERWTGAYEQYF. The whole variable domain, filled in from reference TRBV14 and TRBJ2-7, reads EAGVTQFPSHSVIEKGQTVTLRCDPISGHDNLYWYRRVMGKEIKFLLHFVKESKQDESGMPNNRFLAERTGGTYSTLKVQPAELEDSGVYFCASSQERWTGAYEQYFGPGTRLTVT.

The chain uses TRBV15 and TRBJ1-3; D remains ambiguous. The V and J ends lost 3 bases and 0 bases respectively, with 6 bases between them. The length of the CDR3 is 14 residues. Germline V gene lookup returns CDR1 LNHNV and CDR2 YYDKDF (reference sequence). The CDR3 sequence is CATSRVLSGNTIYF. The CDR3 region has the DNA TGTGCCACCAGCAGGGTACTCTCTGGAAACACCATATATTTT. Full variable domain (remainder filled in from reference TRBV15 and TRBJ1-3): DAMVIQNPRYQVTQFGKPVTLSCSQTLNHNVMYWYQQKSSQAPKLLFHYYDKDFNNEADTPDNFQSRRPNTSFCFLDIRSPGLGDTAMYLCATSRVLSGNTIYFGEGSWLTVV.

This clone was detected only a few times. The chain carries TRBV12-5 and TRBJ2-1; weak D call: TRBD1 (6 bases). The CDR3 length is 17 residues. Germline loops: CDR1 LGHNT, CDR2 FRNRAP. The V end lost 0 bases, the J end lost 4 bases, and 16 bases lay between the germline ends. The CDR3 sequence: CASGLVLRTVRYNEQFF. CDR3 in DNA: TGTGCTAGTGGTTTGGTACTGAGGACAGTCCGATACAATGAGCAGTTCTTC.

This clone was counted once. This sequence joins TRBV2 and TRBJ1-1; D remains unclear. The V gene lost 7 bases and the J gene lost 0 bases, with 12 bases spanning the gap. The CDR3 has 14 amino acids. Germline lookup yields CDR1 SNHLY and CDR2 FYNNEI. CDR3 amino acids: CASNKKGMNTEAFF. The CDR3 DNA reads TGTGCCAGCAATAAAAAGGGTATGAACACTGAAGCTTTCTTT.

This chain links TRBV1 with TRBJ1-3. TRBV1 is a listed pseudogene. The CDR3 is made up of 13 amino acids. The CDR3: CTSSPHGGNTIYF. The CDR3 coding sequence is TGCACCAGCAGCCCCCATGGAGGAAACACCATATATTTT.

The chain couples TRBV28 to TRBJ2-7, with D perhaps TRBD1 or TRBD2 (5 bases each). This CDR3 is built from 15 residues. Per germline, CDR1 MDHEN and CDR2 SYDVKM. V shed 6 bases and J shed 0 bases, with 15 bases lying between them. CDR3 DNA sequence: TGTGCCAGCAGACCCGGGACCTACAGCTCCTACGAGCAGTACTTC. Translation: CASRPGTYSSYEQYF.

The V call is TRBV20-1, the J call TRBJ2-7; a weak D match, TRBD2 (5 bases). Germline CDR1 is DFQATT and CDR2 is SNEGSKA (reference sequence). V was pared by 4 bases and J by 3 bases, with 7 bases between. CDR3 length: 11 residues. DNA for the CDR3: TGCAGTGCTATGCGGGTCTACGAGCAGTACTTC. This translates into CSAMRVYEQYF.

This chain uses TRBV5-4 with TRBJ1-1; no clear D. V was clipped by 2 bases and J by 2 bases, with 1 base between them. The CDR3 runs to 11 residues. CDR1 and CDR2 (germline): SGHNT, YYREEE (reference sequence). CDR3 loop: CASSLNTEAFF. Here the CDR3 DNA reads TGTGCCAGCAGCTTAAACACTGAAGCTTTCTTT.

By frequency in the sample, this clone is medium-sized. A much larger clone differs by one base, so this may be a read error. Other nucleotide sequences from this sample produce the same CDR3. The chain is built from TRBV4-2 and TRBJ2-7; D may be TRBD2 (7 bases). The CDR3 has 16 amino acids. Germline lookup yields CDR1 LGHNA and CDR2 YNFKEQ. V dropped 0 bases and J dropped 7 bases, with 19 bases sitting between them. The CDR3 DNA reads TGTGCCAGCAGCCAAGATGGGGGGGGAAGGGGGAGGGAGCAGTACTTC. Amino acids: CASSQDGGGRGREQYF.

V is TRBV28 and J is TRBJ1-3; D uncertain. Between the trimmed V and J ends, which lost 5 bases and 0 bases, there was a span of 14 bases. This CDR3 is built from 16 residues. CDR1 is MDHEN and CDR2 is SYDVKM in the germline V gene. The DNA of the CDR3 is TGTGCCAGCAGTCCTGTAGGACGGGTCTCTGGAAACACCATATATTTT. It specifies CASSPVGRVSGNTIYF.

The chain has TRBV11-2 and TRBJ2-3; TRBD2 is a possible D gene (7 bases). CDR1 SGHAT and CDR2 FQNNGV come from the germline V gene. V was trimmed by 1 base and J by 6 bases, leaving 14 bases between them. The CDR3 is 15 amino acids. The CDR3 spells CASSLAGGTRDTQYF. CDR3 DNA: TGTGCCAGCAGCTTAGCGGGGGGCACGCGGGATACGCAGTATTTT.

V and J are TRBV6-6 and TRBJ1-2; TRBD1 matches at 9 bases. This CDR3 has 14 residues. The germline gives CDR1 MNHNY, CDR2 SVGAGI (reference sequence). Germline trimming cut 5 bases from V and 4 bases from J; bases unmatched to any gene: 5. CDR3 loop: CASSPGTGPYGYTF. In DNA form, the CDR3 reads TGTGCCAGCAGTCCCGGGACAGGGCCCTATGGCTACACCTTC.

The rearrangement joins TRBV4-3 to TRBJ2-3; the D is unclear. The CDR3 consists of 13 residues. Germline V CDR1 and CDR2: LGHNA, YSLEER. Trimming stripped 2 bases from V and 6 bases from J, with 9 bases between. The chain's CDR3 is CASSQSNKDTQYF. The CDR3 DNA is TGCGCCAGCAGCCAATCCAATAAGGATACGCAGTATTTT.